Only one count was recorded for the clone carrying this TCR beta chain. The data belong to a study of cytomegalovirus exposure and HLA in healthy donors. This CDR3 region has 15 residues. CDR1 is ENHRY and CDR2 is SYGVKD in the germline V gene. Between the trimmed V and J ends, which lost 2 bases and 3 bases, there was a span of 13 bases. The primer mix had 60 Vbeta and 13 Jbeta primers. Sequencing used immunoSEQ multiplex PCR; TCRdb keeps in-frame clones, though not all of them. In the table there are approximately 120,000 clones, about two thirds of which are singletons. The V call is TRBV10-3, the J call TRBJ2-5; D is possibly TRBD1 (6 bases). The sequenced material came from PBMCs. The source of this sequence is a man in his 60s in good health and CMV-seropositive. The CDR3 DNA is TGTGCCATCAGTGAGCCGACAGAGGGGGAAGAGACCCAGTACTTC. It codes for CAISEPTEGEETQYF.